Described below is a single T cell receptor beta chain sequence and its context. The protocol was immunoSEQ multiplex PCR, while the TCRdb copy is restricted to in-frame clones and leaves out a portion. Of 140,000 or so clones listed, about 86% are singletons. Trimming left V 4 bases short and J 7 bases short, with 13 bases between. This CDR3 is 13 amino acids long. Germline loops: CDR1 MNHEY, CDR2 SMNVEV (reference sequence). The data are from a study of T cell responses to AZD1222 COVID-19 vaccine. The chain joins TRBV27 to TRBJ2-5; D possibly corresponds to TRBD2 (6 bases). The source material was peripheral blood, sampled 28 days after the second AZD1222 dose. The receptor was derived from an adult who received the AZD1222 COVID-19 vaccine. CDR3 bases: TGTGCCAGCAGTTCACCTAGCGCGGGGACCCAGTACTTC. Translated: CASSSPSAGTQYF.